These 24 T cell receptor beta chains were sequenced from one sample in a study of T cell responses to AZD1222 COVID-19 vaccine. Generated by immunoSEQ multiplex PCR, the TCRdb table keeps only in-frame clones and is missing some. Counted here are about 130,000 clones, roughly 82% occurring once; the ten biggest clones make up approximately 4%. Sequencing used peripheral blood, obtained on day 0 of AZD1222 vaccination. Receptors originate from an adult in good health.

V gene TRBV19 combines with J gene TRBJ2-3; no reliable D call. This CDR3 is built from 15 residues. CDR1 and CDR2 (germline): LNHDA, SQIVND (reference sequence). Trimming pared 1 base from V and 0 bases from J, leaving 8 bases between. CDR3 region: CASSIAPGSTDTQYF. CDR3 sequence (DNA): TGTGCCAGTAGTATAGCTCCGGGTAGCACAGATACGCAGTATTTT.

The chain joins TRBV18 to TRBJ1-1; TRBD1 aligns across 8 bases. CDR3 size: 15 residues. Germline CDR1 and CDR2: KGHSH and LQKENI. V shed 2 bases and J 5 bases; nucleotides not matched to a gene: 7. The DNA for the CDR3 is TGTGCCAGCTCACCATCAGGGGGCGCGGGGACTGAAGCTTTCTTT. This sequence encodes CASSPSGGAGTEAFF. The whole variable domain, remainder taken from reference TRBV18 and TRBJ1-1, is NAGVMQNPRHLVRRRGQEARLRCSPMKGHSHVYWYRQLPEEGLKFMVYLQKENIIDESGMPKERFSAEFPKEGPSILRIQQVVRGDSAAYFCASSPSGGAGTEAFFGQGTRLTVV.

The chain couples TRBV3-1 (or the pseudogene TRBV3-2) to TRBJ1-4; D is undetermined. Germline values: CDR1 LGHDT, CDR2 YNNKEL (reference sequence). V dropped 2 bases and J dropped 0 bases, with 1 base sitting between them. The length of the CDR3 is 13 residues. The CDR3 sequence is CASSQPTNEKLFF. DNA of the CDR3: TGTGCCAGCAGCCAACCAACTAATGAAAAACTGTTTTTT.

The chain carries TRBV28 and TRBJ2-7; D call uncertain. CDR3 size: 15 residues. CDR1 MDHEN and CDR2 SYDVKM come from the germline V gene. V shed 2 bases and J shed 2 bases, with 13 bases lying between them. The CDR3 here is CASSLAQMPAYEQYF. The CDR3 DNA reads TGTGCCAGCAGTTTAGCACAGATGCCTGCCTACGAGCAGTACTTC.

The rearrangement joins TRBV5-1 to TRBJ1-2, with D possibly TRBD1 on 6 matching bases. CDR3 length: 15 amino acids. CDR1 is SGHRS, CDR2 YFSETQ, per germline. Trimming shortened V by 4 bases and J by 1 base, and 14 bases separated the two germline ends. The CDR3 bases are TGCGCCAGCAGCCCGGGCGCACAGGGTAACTATGGCTACACCTTC. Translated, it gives CASSPGAQGNYGYTF.

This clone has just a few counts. The CDR3 nucleotides are TGTGCCAGCAGCCTTCTAGGACCCGGTTTAAGGACAGATACGCAGTATTTT. Protein sequence: CASSLLGPGLRTDTQYF. This chain links TRBV7-3 with TRBJ2-3, with D uncertain. The V end was cut by 5 bases, the J end by 3 bases, with 21 bases between. The CDR3 consists of 17 residues. Germline CDR1 and CDR2: SGHTA and FQGTGA.

CDR3 DNA: TGTGCCAGCAGCCCCTTTGGAGGGACCAGCTCCTATAATTCACCCCTCCACTTT. Translating it yields CASSPFGGTSSYNSPLHF. This chain links TRBV7-6 with TRBJ1-6, with a tentative D call TRBD1 (5 bases). Germline lookup yields CDR1 SGHVS and CDR2 FNYEAQ. The CDR3 totals 18 residues. Deletions cut 5 bases from V and 0 bases from J, with 17 bases between.

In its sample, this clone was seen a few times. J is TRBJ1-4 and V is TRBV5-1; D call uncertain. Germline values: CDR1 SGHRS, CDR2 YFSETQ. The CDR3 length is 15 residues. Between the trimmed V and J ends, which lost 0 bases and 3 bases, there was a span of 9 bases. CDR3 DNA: TGCGCCAGCAGCTTGGATCAGAGACCTAATGAAAAACTGTTTTTT. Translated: CASSLDQRPNEKLFF.

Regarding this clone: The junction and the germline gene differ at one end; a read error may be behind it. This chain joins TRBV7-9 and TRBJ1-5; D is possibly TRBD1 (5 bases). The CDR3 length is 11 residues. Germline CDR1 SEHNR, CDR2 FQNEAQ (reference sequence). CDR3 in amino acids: CASSRGVIVNF. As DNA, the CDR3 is TGTGCCAGCAGCCGAGGGGTGATAGTGAATTTT.

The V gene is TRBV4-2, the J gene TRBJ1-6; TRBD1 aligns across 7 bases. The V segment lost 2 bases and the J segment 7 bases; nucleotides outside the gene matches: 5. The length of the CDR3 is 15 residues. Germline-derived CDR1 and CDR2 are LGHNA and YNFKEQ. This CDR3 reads CASSQPGQPNSPLHF. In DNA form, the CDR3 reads TGTGCCAGCAGCCAACCGGGACAGCCAAATTCACCCCTCCACTTT.

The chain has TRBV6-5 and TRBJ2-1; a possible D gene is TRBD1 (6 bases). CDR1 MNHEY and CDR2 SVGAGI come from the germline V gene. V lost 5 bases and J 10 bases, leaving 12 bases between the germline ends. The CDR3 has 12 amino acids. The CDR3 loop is CASSLGQNEQFF. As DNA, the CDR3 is TGTGCCAGCAGTCTTGGACAGAACGAGCAGTTCTTC.

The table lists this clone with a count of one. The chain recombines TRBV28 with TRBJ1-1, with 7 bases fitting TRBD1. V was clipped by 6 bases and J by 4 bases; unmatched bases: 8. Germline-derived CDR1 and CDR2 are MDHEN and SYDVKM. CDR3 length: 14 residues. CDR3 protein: CASRRQGGGTEAFF. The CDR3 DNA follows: TGTGCCAGCAGAAGACAGGGCGGCGGCACTGAAGCTTTCTTT.

The CDR3 spells CASRDPARGSEQYF. CDR3 nucleotide sequence: TGTGCCAGTAGAGACCCAGCCAGGGGTTCCGAGCAGTACTTC. V is TRBV19 and J is TRBJ2-7; D may be TRBD1 (6 bases). The CDR3 covers 14 residues. V lost 6 bases, J lost 6 bases, and 18 bases lay in between. From germline, CDR1 is LNHDA and CDR2 SQIVND (reference sequence). Using reference TRBV19 and TRBJ2-7 for the parts outside the CDR3, the full variable domain is DGGITQSPKYLFRKEGQNVTLSCEQNLNHDAMYWYRQDPGQGLRLIYYSQIVNDFQKGDIAEGYSVSREKKESFPLTVTSAQKNPTAFYLCASRDPARGSEQYFGPGTRLTVT.

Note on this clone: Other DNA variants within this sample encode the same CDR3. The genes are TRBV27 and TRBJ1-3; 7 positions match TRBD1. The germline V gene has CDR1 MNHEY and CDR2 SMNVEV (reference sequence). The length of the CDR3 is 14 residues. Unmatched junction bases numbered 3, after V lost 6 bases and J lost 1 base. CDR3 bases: TGTGCCAGCAGGACAGGGCCTTCTGGAAACACCATATATTTT. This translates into CASRTGPSGNTIYF.

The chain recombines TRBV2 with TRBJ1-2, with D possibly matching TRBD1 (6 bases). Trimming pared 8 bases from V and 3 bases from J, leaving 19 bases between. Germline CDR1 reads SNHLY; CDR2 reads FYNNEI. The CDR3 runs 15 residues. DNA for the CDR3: TGTGCCAGCCACATGCCAGGGGACGGCGACTATGGCTACACCTTC. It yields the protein CASHMPGDGDYGYTF.

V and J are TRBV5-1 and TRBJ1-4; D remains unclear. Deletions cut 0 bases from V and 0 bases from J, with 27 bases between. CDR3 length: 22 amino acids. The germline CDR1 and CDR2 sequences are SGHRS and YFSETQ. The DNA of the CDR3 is TGCGCCAGCAGCTTGGTTAGCAGCGGAGGATACTCTACCTTTGCAACTAATGAAAAACTGTTTTTT. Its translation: CASSLVSSGGYSTFATNEKLFF.

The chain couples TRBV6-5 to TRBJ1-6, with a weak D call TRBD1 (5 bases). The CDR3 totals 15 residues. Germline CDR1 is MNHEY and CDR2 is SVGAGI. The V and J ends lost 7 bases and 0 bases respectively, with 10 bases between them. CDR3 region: CASKPGSSYNSPLHF. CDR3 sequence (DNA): TGTGCCAGCAAGCCAGGGAGCTCCTATAATTCACCCCTCCACTTT.

CDR3 bases: TGTGCCAGCAGCGTTTCCGGGACAGGCTACGAGCAGTACTTC. Protein product: CASSVSGTGYEQYF. The rearrangement uses TRBV9 and TRBJ2-7, with TRBD1 matching over 8 bases. Trimming cost V 2 bases and J 3 bases; bases outside gene matches: 4. Germline V lookup: CDR1 SGDLS, CDR2 YYNGEE. CDR3 length: 14 residues. Drawing the rest from reference TRBV9 and TRBJ2-7, the complete variable domain is DSGVTQTPKHLITATGQRVTLRCSPRSGDLSVYWYQQSLDQGLQFLIQYYNGEERAKGNILERFSAQQFPDLHSELNLSSLELGDSALYFCASSVSGTGYEQYFGPGTRLTVT.

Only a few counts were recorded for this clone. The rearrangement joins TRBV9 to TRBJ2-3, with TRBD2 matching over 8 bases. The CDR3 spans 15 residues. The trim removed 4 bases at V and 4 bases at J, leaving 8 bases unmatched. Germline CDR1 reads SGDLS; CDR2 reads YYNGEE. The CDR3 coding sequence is TGTGCCAGCAGCCCAATCGGGGGGGTCCCAGATACGCAGTATTTT. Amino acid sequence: CASSPIGGVPDTQYF.

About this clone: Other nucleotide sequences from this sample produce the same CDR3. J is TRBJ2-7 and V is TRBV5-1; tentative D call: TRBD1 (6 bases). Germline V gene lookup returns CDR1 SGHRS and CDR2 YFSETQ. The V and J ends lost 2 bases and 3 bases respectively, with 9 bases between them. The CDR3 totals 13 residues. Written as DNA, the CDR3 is TGCGCCAGCAGCTTAGGACAGAGCTACGAGCAGTACTTC. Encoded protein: CASSLGQSYEQYF.

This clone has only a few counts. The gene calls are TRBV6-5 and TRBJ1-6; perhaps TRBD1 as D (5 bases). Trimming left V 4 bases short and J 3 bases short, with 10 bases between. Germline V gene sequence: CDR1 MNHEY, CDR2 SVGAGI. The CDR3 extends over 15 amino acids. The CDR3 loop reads CASSFGQVYNSPLHF. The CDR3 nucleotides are TGTGCCAGCAGTTTCGGACAAGTCTATAATTCACCCCTCCACTTT.

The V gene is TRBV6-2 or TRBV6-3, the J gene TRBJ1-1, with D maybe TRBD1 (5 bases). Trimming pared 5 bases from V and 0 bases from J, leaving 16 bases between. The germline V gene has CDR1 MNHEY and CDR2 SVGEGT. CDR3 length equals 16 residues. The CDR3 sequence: CASSRLTANMNTEAFF. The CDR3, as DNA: TGTGCCAGCAGTCGTTTGACAGCCAACATGAACACTGAAGCTTTCTTT.

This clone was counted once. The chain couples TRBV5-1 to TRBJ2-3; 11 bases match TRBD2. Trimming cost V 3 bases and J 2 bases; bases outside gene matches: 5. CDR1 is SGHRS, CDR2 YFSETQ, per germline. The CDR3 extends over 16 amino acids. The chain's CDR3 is CASSSLAGGLTDTQYF. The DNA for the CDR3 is TGCGCCAGCAGCTCCCTAGCGGGGGGCCTCACAGATACGCAGTATTTT.

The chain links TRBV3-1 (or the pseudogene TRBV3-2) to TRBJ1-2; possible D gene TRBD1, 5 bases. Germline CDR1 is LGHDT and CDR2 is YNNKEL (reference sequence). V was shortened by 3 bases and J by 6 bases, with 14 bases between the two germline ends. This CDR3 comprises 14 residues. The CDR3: CASSQGDSRHGYTF. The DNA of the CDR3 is TGTGCCAGCAGCCAGGGCGACAGTCGGCATGGCTACACCTTC.